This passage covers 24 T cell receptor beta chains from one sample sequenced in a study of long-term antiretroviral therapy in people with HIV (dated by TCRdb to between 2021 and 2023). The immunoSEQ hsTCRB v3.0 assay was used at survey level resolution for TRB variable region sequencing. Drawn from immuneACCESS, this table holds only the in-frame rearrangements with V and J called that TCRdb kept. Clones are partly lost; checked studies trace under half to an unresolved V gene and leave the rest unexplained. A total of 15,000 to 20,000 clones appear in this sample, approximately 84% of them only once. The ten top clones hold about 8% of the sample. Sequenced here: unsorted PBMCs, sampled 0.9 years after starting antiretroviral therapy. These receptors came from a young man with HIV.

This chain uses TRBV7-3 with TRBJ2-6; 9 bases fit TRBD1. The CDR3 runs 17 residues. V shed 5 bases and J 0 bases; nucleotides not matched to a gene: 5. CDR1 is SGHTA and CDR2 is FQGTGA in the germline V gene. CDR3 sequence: CASSATGGSSGANVLTF. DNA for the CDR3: TGTGCCAGCAGCGCGACAGGGGGGAGCTCTGGGGCCAACGTCCTGACTTTC.

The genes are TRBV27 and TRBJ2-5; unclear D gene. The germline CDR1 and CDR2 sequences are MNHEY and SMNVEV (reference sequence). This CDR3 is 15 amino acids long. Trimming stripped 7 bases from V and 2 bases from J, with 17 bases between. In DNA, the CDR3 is TGTGCCAGCACCTCCCTGACGGGTCCGCAAGAGACCCAGTACTTC. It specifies CASTSLTGPQETQYF.

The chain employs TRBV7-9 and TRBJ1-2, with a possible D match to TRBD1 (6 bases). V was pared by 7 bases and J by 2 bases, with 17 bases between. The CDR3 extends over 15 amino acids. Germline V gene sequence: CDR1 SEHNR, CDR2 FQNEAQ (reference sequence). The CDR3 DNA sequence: TGTGCCAGCACCTTGGGGGGGCGACTCAACTATGGCTACACCTTC. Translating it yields CASTLGGRLNYGYTF.

CDR3 sequence (DNA): TGTGCCAGCTCCCTTATAGGGTGTCCCTACGAGCAGTACGTC. Translating it yields CASSLIGCPYEQYV. The chain uses TRBV18 and TRBJ2-7; no clear D. V lost 6 bases, J lost 2 bases, and 14 bases lay in between. Germline V gene lookup returns CDR1 KGHSH and CDR2 LQKENI. This CDR3 region has 14 residues.

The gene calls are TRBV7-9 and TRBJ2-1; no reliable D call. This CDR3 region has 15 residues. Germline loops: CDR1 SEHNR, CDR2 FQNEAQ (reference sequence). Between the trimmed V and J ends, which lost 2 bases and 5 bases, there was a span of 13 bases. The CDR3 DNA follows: TGTGCCAGCAGCTTACCGGCTTACGGCCACAATGAGCAGTTCTTC. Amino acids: CASSLPAYGHNEQFF.

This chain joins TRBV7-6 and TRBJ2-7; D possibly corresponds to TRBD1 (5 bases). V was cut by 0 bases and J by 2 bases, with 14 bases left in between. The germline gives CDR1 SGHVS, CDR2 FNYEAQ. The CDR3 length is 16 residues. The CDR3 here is CASSLATDDPTYEQYF. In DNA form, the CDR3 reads TGTGCCAGCAGCTTAGCGACAGACGATCCAACCTACGAGCAGTACTTC.

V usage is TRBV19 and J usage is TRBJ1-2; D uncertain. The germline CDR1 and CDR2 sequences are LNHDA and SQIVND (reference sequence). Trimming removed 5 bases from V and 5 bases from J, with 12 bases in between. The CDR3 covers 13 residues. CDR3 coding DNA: TGTGCCAGTAGTGTTGACGGCCGATATGGCTACACCTTC. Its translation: CASSVDGRYGYTF.

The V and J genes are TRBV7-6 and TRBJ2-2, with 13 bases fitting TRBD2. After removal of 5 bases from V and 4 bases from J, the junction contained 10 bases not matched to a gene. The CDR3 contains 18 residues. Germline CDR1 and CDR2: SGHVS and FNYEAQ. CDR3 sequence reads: CASSRGLAGRRITGELFF. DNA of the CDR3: TGTGCCAGCAGCCGGGGACTAGCGGGGAGGCGTATCACCGGGGAGCTGTTTTTT.

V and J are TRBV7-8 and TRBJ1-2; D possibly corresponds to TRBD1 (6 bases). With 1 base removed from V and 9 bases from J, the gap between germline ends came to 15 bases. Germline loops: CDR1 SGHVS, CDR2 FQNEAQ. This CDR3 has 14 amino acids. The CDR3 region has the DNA TGTGCCAGCAGCTTAGAGGACAGCCGGATTAGCTACACCTTC. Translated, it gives CASSLEDSRISYTF.

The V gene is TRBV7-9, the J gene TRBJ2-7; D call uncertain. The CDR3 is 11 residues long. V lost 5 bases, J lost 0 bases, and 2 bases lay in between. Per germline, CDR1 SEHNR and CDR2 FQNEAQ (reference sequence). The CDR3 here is CASSLSYEQYV. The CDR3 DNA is TGTGCCAGCAGCCTCTCCTACGAGCAGTACGTC.

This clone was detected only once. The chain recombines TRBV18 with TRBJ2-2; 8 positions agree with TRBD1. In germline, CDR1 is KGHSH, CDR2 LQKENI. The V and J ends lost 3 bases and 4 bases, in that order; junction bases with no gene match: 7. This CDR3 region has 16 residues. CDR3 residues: CASSPFRGPGTGELFF. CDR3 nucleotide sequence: TGTGCCAGCTCACCGTTCAGGGGGCCGGGCACCGGGGAGCTGTTTTTT.

The CDR3 nucleotides are TGTGCCAGCAGCCGGGGTTCGGCTGTAGAAAAACTGTTTTTT. Translation gives CASSRGSAVEKLFF. The chain is built from TRBV9 and TRBJ1-4, with D hard to call. Germline V gene data show CDR1 as SGDLS and CDR2 as YYNGEE. The V end was cut by 4 bases, the J end by 8 bases, with 15 bases between. The CDR3 covers 14 residues. Based on the CDR3 plus reference TRBV9 and TRBJ1-4, the full variable domain is DSGVTQTPKHLITATGQRVTLRCSPRSGDLSVYWYQQSLDQGLQFLIQYYNGEERAKGNILERFSAQQFPDLHSELNLSSLELGDSALYFCASSRGSAVEKLFFGSGTQLSVL.

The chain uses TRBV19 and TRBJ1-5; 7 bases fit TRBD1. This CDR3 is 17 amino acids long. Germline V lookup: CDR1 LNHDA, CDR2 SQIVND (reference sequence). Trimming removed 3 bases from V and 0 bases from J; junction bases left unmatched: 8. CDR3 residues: CASSISGGGYSNQPQHF. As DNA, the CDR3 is TGTGCCAGTAGTATCTCAGGGGGGGGGTATAGCAATCAGCCCCAGCATTTT.

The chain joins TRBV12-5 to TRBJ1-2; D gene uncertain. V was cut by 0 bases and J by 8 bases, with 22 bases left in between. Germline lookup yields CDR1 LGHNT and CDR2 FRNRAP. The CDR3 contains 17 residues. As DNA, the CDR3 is TGTGCTAGTGGTTTGGTACTAGGACCTCCCCCGGAGGAGGGCTACACCTTC. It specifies CASGLVLGPPPEEGYTF.

The CDR3 is CASKVGISYGYTF. As DNA, the CDR3 is TGTGCCAGCAAGGTCGGGATTTCCTATGGCTACACCTTC. The rearrangement joins TRBV28 to TRBJ1-2; no definite D call. Germline CDR1 reads MDHEN; CDR2 reads SYDVKM. The length of the CDR3 is 13 residues. With 7 bases removed from V and 4 bases from J, the gap between germline ends came to 13 bases.

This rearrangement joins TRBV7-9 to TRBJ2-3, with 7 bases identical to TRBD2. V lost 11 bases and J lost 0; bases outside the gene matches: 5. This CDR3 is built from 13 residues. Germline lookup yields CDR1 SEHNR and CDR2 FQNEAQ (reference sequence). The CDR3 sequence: CAGREGSTDTQYF. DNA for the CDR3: TGTGCCGGGAGGGAGGGGAGCACAGATACGCAGTATTTT.

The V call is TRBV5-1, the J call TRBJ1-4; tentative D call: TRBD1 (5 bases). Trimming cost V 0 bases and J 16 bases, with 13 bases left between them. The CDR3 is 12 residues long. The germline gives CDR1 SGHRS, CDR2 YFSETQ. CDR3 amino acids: CASSLDTGRRFF. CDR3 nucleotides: TGCGCCAGCAGCTTGGATACGGGGCGCAGGTTTTTT.

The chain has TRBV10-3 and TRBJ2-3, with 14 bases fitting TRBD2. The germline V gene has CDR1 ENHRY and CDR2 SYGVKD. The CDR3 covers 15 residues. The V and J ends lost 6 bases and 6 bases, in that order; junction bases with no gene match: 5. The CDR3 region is CAIRTSGGATDTQYF. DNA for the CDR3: TGTGCCATCAGGACTAGCGGGGGGGCCACGGATACGCAGTATTTT.

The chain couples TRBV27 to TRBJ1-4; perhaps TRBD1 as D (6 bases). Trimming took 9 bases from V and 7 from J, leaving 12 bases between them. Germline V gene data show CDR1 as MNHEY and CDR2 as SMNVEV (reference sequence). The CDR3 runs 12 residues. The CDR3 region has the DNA TGTGCCAGTGGTGCGGACAGTGAAAAACTGTTTTTT. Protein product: CASGADSEKLFF. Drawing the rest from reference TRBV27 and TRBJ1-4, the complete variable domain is EAQVTQNPRYLITVTGKKLTVTCSQNMNHEYMSWYRQDPGLGLRQIYYSMNVEVTDKGDVPEGYKVSRKEKRNFPLILESPSPNQTSLYFCASGADSEKLFFGSGTQLSVL.

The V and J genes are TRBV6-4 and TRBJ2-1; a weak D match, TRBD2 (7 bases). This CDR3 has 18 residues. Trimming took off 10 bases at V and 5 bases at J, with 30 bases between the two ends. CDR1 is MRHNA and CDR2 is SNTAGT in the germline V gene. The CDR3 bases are TGTGCCATCCGACGTGCTGGCTCTTGCGGGGGCCCCAACAATGAGCAGTTCTTC. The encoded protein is CAIRRAGSCGGPNNEQFF.

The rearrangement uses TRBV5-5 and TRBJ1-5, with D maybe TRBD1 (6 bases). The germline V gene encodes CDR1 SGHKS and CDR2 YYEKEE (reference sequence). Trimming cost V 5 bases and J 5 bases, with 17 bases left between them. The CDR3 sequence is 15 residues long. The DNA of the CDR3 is TGTGCCAGCAGACGAGGGGGTCCAGGGGATCAGCCCCAGCATTTT. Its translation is CASRRGGPGDQPQHF.

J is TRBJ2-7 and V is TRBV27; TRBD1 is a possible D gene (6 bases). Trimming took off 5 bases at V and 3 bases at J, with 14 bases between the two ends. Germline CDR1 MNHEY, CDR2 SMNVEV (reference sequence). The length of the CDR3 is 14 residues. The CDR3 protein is CASSRHRVDYEQYF. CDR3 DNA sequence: TGTGCCAGCAGTAGGCACAGGGTGGACTACGAGCAGTACTTC.

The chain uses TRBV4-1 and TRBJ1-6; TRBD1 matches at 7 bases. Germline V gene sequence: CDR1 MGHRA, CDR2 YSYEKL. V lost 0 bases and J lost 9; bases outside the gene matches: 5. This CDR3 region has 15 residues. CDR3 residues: CASSQEKGAGSPLHF. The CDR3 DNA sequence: TGCGCCAGCAGCCAAGAAAAGGGGGCGGGTTCACCCCTCCACTTT.

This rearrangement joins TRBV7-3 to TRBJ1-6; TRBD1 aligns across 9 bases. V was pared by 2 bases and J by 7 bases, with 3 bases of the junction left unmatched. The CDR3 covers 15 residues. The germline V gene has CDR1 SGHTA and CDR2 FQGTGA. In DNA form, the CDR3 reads TGTGCCAGCAGCTTACGTACAGGGGGCAATTCACCCCTCCACTTT. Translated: CASSLRTGGNSPLHF.